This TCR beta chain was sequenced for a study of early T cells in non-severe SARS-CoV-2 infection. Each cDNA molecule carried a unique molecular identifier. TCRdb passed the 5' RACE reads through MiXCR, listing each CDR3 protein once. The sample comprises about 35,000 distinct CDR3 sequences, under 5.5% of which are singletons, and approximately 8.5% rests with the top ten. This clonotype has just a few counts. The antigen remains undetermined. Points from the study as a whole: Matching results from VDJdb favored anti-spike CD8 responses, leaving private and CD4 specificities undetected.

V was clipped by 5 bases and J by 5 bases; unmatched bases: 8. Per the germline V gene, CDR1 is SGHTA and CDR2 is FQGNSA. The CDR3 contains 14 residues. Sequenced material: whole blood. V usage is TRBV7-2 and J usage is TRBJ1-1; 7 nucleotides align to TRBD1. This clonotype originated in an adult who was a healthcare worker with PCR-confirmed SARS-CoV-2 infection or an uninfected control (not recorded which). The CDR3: CASSQVRDRTEAFF. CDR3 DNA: TGTGCCAGCAGCCAAGTCCGGGACAGAACTGAAGCTTTCTTT.